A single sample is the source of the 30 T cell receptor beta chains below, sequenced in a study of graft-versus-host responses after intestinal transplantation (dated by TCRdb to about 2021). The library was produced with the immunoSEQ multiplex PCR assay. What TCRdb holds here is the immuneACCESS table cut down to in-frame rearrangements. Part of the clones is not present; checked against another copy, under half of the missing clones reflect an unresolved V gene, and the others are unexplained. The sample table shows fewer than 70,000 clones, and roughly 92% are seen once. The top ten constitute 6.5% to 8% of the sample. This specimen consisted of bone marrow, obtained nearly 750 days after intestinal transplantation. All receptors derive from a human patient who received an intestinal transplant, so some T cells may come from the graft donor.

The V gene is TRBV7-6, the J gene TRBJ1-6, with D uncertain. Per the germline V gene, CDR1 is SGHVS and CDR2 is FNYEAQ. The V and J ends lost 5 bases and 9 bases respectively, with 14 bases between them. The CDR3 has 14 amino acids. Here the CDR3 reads CASSGSLNGSPLHF. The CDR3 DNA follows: TGTGCCAGCAGCGGTTCCTTAAATGGTTCACCCCTCCACTTT.

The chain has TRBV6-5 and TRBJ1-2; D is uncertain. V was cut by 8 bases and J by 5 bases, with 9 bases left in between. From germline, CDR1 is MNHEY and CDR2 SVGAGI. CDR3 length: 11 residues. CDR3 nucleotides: TGTGCCAGCGAAGGGTTGTATGGCTACACCTTC. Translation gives CASEGLYGYTF.

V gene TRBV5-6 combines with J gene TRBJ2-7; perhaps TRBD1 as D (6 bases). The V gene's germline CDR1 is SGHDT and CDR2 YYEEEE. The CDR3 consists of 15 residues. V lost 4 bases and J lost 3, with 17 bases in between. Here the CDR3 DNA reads TGTGCCAGCAGCCCCTTCCAGGGGCTTGACTACGAGCAGTACTTC. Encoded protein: CASSPFQGLDYEQYF.

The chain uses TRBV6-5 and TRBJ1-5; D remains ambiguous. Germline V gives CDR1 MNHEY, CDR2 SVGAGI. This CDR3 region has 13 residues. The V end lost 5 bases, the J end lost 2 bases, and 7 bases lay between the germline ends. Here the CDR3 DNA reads TGTGCCAGCAGTCTGGCGGGCAATCAGCCCCAGCATTTT. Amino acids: CASSLAGNQPQHF.

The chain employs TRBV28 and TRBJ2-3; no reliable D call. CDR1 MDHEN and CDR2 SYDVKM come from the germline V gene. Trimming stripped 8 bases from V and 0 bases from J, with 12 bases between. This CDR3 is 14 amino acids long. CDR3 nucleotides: TGTGCCAGCGGAGATAAGTCTAGCACAGATACGCAGTATTTT. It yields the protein CASGDKSSTDTQYF.

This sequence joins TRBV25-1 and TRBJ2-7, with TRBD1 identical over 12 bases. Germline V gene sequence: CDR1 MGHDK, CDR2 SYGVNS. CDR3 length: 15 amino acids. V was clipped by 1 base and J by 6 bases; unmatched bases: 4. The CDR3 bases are TGTGCCAGCAGTGAATGGGGGACAGGGGGCCTCGAGCAGTACTTC. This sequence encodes CASSEWGTGGLEQYF.

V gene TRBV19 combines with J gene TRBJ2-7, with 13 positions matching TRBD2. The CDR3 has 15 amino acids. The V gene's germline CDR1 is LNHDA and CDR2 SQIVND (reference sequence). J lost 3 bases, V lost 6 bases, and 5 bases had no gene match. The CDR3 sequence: CASSRTSGRVYEQYF. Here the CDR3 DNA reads TGTGCCAGTAGCAGGACTAGCGGGAGAGTCTACGAGCAGTACTTC. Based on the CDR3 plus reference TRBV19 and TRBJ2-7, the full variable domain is DGGITQSPKYLFRKEGQNVTLSCEQNLNHDAMYWYRQDPGQGLRLIYYSQIVNDFQKGDIAEGYSVSREKKESFPLTVTSAQKNPTAFYLCASSRTSGRVYEQYFGPGTRLTVT.

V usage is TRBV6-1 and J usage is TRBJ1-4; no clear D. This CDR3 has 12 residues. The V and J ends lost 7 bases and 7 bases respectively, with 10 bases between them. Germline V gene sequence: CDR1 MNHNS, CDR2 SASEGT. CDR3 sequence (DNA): TGTGCCAGCAACCGGGTCCGTGAAAAACTGTTTTTT. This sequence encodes CASNRVREKLFF.

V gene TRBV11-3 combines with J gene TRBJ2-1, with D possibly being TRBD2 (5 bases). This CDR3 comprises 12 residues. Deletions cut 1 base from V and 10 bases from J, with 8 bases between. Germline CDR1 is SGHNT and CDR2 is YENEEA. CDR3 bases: TGTGCCAGCAGCTTAGGTGGCGGGGAGCAGTTCTTC. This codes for CASSLGGGEQFF.

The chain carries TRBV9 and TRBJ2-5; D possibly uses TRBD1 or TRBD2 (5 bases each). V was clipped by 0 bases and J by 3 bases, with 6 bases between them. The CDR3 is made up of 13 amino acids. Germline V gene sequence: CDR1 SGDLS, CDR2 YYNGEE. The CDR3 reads CASSVGGEETQYF. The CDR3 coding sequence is TGTGCCAGCAGCGTAGGAGGGGAAGAGACCCAGTACTTC.

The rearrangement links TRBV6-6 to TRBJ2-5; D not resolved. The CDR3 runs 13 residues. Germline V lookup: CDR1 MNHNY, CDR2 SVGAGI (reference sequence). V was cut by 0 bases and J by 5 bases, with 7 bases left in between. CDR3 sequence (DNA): TGTGCCAGCAGTTACTCCTCCGGTGAGACCCAGTACTTC. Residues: CASSYSSGETQYF.

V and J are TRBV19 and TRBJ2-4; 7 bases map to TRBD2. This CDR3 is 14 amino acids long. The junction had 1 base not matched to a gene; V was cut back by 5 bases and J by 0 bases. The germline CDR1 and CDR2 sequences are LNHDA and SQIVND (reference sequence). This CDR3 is CASSGGGAKNIQYF. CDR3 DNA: TGTGCCAGTAGTGGGGGGGGAGCCAAAAACATTCAGTACTTC.

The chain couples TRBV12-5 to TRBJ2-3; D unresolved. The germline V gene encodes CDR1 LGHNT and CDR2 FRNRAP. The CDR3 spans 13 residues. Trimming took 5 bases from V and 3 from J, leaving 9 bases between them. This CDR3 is CASGVPLTDTQYF. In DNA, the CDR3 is TGTGCTAGTGGTGTTCCCCTGACAGATACGCAGTATTTT.

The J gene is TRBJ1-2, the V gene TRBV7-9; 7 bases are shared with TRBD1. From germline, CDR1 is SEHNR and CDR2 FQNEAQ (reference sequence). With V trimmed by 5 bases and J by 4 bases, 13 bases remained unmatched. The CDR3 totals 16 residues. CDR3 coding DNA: TGTGCCAGCAGCAGAGGGGGCGGGACCCCCACCTATGGCTACACCTTC. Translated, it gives CASSRGGGTPTYGYTF.

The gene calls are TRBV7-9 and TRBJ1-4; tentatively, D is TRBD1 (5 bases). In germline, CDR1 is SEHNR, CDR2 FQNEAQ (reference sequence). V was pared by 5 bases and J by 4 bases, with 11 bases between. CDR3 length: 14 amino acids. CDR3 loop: CASSPGTYNEKLFF. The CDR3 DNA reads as TGTGCCAGCAGCCCGGGGACTTATAATGAAAAACTGTTTTTT.

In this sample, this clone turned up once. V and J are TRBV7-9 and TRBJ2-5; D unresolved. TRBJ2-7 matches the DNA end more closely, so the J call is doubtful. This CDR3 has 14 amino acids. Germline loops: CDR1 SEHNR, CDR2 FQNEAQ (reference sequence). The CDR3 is CASSLEKGWNEQYF. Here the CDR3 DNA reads TGTGCCAGCAGCTTAGAGAAAGGATGGAACGAGCAGTACTTC.

CDR3 coding DNA: TGTGCCAGCAGTTTCTACAGGGGGCAGGGACAAAGAGAGACCCAGTACTTC. It encodes CASSFYRGQGQRETQYF. This rearrangement joins TRBV28 to TRBJ2-5; TRBD1 matches at 9 bases. The junction had 12 bases not matched to a gene; V was cut back by 3 bases and J by 4 bases. CDR1 is MDHEN, CDR2 SYDVKM, per germline. The length of the CDR3 is 17 residues.

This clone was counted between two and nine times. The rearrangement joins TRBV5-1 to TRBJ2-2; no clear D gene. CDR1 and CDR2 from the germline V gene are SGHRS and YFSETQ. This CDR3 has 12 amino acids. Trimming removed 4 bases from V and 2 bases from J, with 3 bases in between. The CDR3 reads CASSINTGELFF. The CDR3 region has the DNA TGCGCCAGCAGCATAAACACCGGGGAGCTGTTTTTT.

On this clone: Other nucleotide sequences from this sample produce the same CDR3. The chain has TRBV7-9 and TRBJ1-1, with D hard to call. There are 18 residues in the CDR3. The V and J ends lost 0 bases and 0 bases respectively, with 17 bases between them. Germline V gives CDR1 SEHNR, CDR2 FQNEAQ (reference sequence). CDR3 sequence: CASSLAPTPTTLNTEAFF. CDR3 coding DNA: TGTGCCAGCAGCTTAGCGCCGACTCCAACCACCTTGAACACTGAAGCTTTCTTT.

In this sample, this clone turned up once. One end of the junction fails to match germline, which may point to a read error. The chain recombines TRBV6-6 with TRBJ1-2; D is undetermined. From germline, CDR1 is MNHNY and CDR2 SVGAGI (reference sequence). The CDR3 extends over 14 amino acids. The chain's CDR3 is CASSYSGTNYGYTF. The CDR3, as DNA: TGTGCCAGCAGTTACTCAGGCACTAATTATGGCTACACCTTC.

CDR3 protein: CASSVEGIARGLDTQYF. Written as DNA, the CDR3 is TGTGCCAGCAGCGTAGAGGGGATAGCTCGCGGCCTGGATACGCAGTATTTT. The chain is built from TRBV9 and TRBJ2-3, with D tentatively TRBD1 (5 bases). From germline, CDR1 is SGDLS and CDR2 YYNGEE. The V gene lost 0 bases and the J gene lost 6 bases, with 20 bases spanning the gap. This CDR3 has 17 amino acids.

The CDR3 bases are TGTGCCAGCAGTGAGACAGGACTACTTCATTTGGAAGGAGACGGCTACACCTTC. Its protein product is CASSETGLLHLEGDGYTF. This rearrangement joins TRBV6-1 to TRBJ1-2, with D possibly TRBD1 on 6 matching bases. The CDR3 is 18 amino acids. CDR1 and CDR2 from the germline V gene are MNHNS and SASEGT. V lost 3 bases and J 8 bases, leaving 28 bases between the germline ends.

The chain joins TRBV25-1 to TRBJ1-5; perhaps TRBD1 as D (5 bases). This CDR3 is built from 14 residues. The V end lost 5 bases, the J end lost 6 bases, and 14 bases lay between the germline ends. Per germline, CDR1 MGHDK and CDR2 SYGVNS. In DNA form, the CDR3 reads TGTGCCAGCAGTCCCTCCAGGGAACGTCAGCCCCAGCATTTT. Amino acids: CASSPSRERQPQHF.

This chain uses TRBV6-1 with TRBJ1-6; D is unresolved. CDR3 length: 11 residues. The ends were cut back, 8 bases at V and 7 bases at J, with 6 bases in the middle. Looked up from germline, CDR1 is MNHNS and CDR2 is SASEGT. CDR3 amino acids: CASEENSPLHF. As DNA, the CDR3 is TGTGCCAGCGAAGAGAATTCACCCCTCCACTTT.

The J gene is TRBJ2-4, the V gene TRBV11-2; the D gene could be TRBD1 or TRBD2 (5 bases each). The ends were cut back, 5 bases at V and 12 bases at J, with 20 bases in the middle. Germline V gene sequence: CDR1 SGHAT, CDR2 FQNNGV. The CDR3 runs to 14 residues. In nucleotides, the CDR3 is TGTGCCAGCAGCACCCACCACGGGGCTCCGTCTCAGTACTTC. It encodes CASSTHHGAPSQYF. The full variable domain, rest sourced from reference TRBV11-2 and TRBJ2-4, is EAGVAQSPRYKIIEKRQSVAFWCNPISGHATLYWYQQILGQGPKLLIQFQNNGVVDDSQLPKDRFSAERLKGVDSTLKIQPAKLEDSAVYLCASSTHHGAPSQYFGAGTRLSVL.

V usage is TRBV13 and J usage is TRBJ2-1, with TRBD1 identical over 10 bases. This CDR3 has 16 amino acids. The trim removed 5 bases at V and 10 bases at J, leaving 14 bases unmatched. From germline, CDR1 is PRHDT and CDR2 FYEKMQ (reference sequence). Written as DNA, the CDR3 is TGTGCCAGCAGCGGAAAGACAGGGGGCGCCTTGTTGGAGCAGTTCTTC. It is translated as CASSGKTGGALLEQFF. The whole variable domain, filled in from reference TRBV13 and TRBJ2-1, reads AAGVIQSPRHLIKEKRETATLKCYPIPRHDTVYWYQQGPGQDPQFLISFYEKMQSDKGSIPDRFSAQQFSDYHSELNMSSLELGDSALYFCASSGKTGGALLEQFFGPGTRLTVL.

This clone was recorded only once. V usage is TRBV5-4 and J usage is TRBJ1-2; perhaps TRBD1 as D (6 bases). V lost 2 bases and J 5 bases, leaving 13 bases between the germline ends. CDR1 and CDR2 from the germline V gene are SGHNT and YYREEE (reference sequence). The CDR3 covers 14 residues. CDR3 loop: CASSLLGALYGYTF. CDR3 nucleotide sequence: TGTGCCAGCAGCTTACTGGGGGCTCTTTATGGCTACACCTTC.

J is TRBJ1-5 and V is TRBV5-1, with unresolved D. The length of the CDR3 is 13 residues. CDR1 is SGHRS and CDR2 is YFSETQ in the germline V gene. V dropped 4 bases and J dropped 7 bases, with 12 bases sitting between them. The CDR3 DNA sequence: TGCGCCAGCAGCCTGGGGTCCCAGCAGCCCCAGCATTTT. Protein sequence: CASSLGSQQPQHF.

CDR3 region: CASSPVNGRADTQYF. As DNA, the CDR3 is TGTGCCAGCTCACCAGTGAACGGGAGGGCGGATACGCAGTATTTT. The chain couples TRBV18 to TRBJ2-3, with 8 bases identical to TRBD2. The CDR3 spans 15 residues. Per germline, CDR1 KGHSH and CDR2 LQKENI. J lost 6 bases, V lost 2 bases, and 7 bases had no gene match.

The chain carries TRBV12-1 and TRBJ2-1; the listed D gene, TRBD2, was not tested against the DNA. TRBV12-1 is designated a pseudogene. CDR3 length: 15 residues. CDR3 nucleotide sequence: TGTGCCAGCAGCCCTGCCGGGGGGGCATACAATGAGCAGTTCTTC. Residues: CASSPAGGAYNEQFF.